This entry lists 15 T cell receptor beta chains sequenced from one sample in a study of response to subunit inactivated influenza vaccine. In TCRdb, the RT-PCR reads were re-called with MiXCR into one record per CDR3 protein. This table has 800,000 or so distinct CDR3 sequences, approximately 22% appearing once. The starting material was PBMCs from blood, obtained more than 4 days after vaccination. The receptor source for this set is a man aged 45 to 65 who received an inactivated influenza vaccine.

This clonotype came up a few times. The chain combines TRBV5-1 with TRBJ2-3; a weak D match, TRBD1 (6 bases). There are 17 residues in the CDR3. The V end was cut by 0 bases, the J end by 4 bases, with 18 bases between. The V gene's germline CDR1 is SGHRS and CDR2 YFSETQ. DNA of the CDR3: TGCGCCAGCAGCTTGGGGGGGCGACAGGCGCCCCCAGATACGCAGTATTTT. This encodes CASSLGGRQAPPDTQYF.

The V call is TRBV10-3, the J call TRBJ2-1; 7 positions match TRBD2. The CDR3 spans 16 residues. V dropped 5 bases and J dropped 4; count of bases not matched to a gene: 11. The germline V gene has CDR1 ENHRY and CDR2 SYGVKD. Written as DNA, the CDR3 is TGTGCCATCAGTAACGCTGGACTAGGGCGTTACAATGAGCAGTTCTTC. Its translation is CAISNAGLGRYNEQFF.

This clonotype has more than one count but fewer than ten. This chain joins TRBV12-3 or TRBV12-4 and TRBJ1-1; D not certain. CDR3 length equals 12 residues. Deletions cut 1 base from V and 12 bases from J, with 12 bases between. The CDR3 region has the DNA TGTGCCAGCAGTTTAGTAAATGGAGCCCCTTTCTTT. Protein product: CASSLVNGAPFF.

This sequence joins TRBV9 and TRBJ2-2; either TRBD1 or TRBD2 may supply D (5 bases each). The CDR3 contains 15 residues. Germline values: CDR1 SGDLS, CDR2 YYNGEE. V gave up 3 bases and J gave up 0 bases, with 9 bases separating them. The CDR3, as DNA: TGTGCCAGCAGCGCTGGGACCACGAACACCGGGGAGCTGTTTTTT. Its translation: CASSAGTTNTGELFF.

This clonotype was seen just once. The J gene is TRBJ2-7, the V gene TRBV4-3, with D hard to call. The germline V and J ends were trimmed by 0 bases and 6 bases, with 12 bases remaining between them. The germline V gene encodes CDR1 LGHNA and CDR2 YSLEER. There are 14 residues in the CDR3. This chain's CDR3 is CASSQDLVTAEQYF. The CDR3, as DNA: TGCGCCAGCAGCCAAGATCTGGTGACGGCCGAGCAGTACTTC.

In this sample, this clonotype turned up a few times. The chain couples TRBV6-2 or TRBV6-3 to TRBJ2-1; D may be TRBD1 (5 bases). Deletions cut 3 bases from V and 8 bases from J, with 29 bases between. The germline CDR1 and CDR2 sequences are MNHEY and SVGEGT. The CDR3 has 19 residues. The CDR3 sequence is CASSYPDFHTGRTSHEQFF. CDR3 coding DNA: TGTGCCAGCAGTTATCCAGACTTTCACACAGGACGGACCTCTCATGAGCAGTTCTTC.

The gene calls are TRBV20-1 and TRBJ1-1, with 9 bases that match TRBD1. Germline trimming cut 3 bases from V and 6 bases from J; bases unmatched to any gene: 8. Per the germline V gene, CDR1 is DFQATT and CDR2 is SNEGSKA (reference sequence). The CDR3 has 14 residues. The CDR3 sequence is CSASGQGLRPEAFF. The CDR3 bases are TGCAGTGCTAGTGGACAGGGGTTGAGGCCTGAAGCTTTCTTT.

V usage is TRBV7-2 and J usage is TRBJ2-5; D possibly corresponds to TRBD2 (6 bases). Trimming took 5 bases from V and 5 from J, leaving 15 bases between them. CDR3 length equals 14 residues. From germline, CDR1 is SGHTA and CDR2 FQGNSA. For the CDR3, the DNA is TGTGCCAGCAGCCTCTTCAATGGGGGGGAGACCCAGTACTTC. Translating gives CASSLFNGGETQYF. Drawing the rest from reference TRBV7-2 and TRBJ2-5, the complete variable domain is GAGVSQSPSNKVTEKGKDVELRCDPISGHTALYWYRQSLGQGLEFLIYFQGNSAPDKSGLPSDRFSAERTGGSVSTLTIQRTQQEDSAVYLCASSLFNGGETQYFGPGTRLLVL.

This rearrangement joins TRBV15 to TRBJ2-1, with 10 bases that match TRBD1. V was clipped by 1 base and J by 8 bases; unmatched bases: 5. CDR3 length: 15 residues. The germline V gene encodes CDR1 LNHNV and CDR2 YYDKDF (reference sequence). CDR3 bases: TGTGCCACCAGCAGAGCGCGGGACAGGGGAGATGAGCAGTTCTTC. This translates into CATSRARDRGDEQFF.

This clonotype has just a few counts. The chain is built from TRBV27 and TRBJ2-6; D is undetermined. The V end was cut by 1 base, the J end by 2 bases, with 15 bases between. The CDR3 is made up of 18 amino acids. The V gene's germline CDR1 is MNHEY and CDR2 SMNVEV (reference sequence). The DNA of the CDR3 is TGTGCCAGCAGTTTATTTAAGGGAACCCATCCTGGGGCCAACGTCCTGACTTTC. This translates into CASSLFKGTHPGANVLTF.

A few counts support this clonotype. This rearrangement joins TRBV6-2 or TRBV6-3 to TRBJ1-5; 11 nucleotides align to TRBD1. Looked up from germline, CDR1 is MNHEY and CDR2 is SVGEGT. This CDR3 spans 17 amino acids. The J segment lost 4 bases and the V segment lost 5 bases, leaving 10 bases of the junction unmatched. CDR3 in DNA: TGTGCCAGCAGTCAAACCGGGACAGGGGGTGAAAATCAGCCCCAGCATTTT. It yields the protein CASSQTGTGGENQPQHF.

The rearrangement links TRBV7-9 to TRBJ1-4; 12 bases line up with TRBD1. The CDR3 loop spans 14 amino acids. CDR1 SEHNR and CDR2 FQNEAQ come from the germline V gene (reference sequence). Unmatched junction bases numbered 6, after V lost 6 bases and J lost 10 bases. The CDR3: CASRGTGGAGKLFF. The CDR3 nucleotides read TGTGCCAGCAGAGGGACAGGGGGCGCGGGAAAACTGTTTTTT.

A few counts support this clonotype. The chain employs TRBV12-3 or TRBV12-4 and TRBJ2-6; the D is unclear. Trimming took 6 bases from V and 0 from J, leaving 15 bases between them. This CDR3 contains 17 residues. Written as DNA, the CDR3 is TGTGCCAGCAGCGGCCCACAAGAGTCCTCTGGGGCCAACGTCCTGACTTTC. Its translation: CASSGPQESSGANVLTF.

There are a few counts of this clonotype. V gene TRBV27 combines with J gene TRBJ1-3; D is uncertain. This CDR3 comprises 14 residues. V was clipped by 5 bases and J by 2 bases, with 10 bases between them. Germline V gene lookup returns CDR1 MNHEY and CDR2 SMNVEV (reference sequence). The CDR3 loop reads CASSDASAGNTIYF. The CDR3 bases are TGTGCCAGCAGTGACGCTTCGGCTGGAAACACCATATATTTT.

A few counts support this clonotype. Sequence at one end of the junction differs from germline and may be a read error. The chain is built from TRBV12-3 or TRBV12-4 and TRBJ1-1; TRBD1 might be the D (6 bases). The CDR3 consists of 11 residues. The CDR3 reads CASSRDTRTDF. The DNA for the CDR3 is TGTGCCAGCAGTCGGGACACGCGGACGGACTTT.